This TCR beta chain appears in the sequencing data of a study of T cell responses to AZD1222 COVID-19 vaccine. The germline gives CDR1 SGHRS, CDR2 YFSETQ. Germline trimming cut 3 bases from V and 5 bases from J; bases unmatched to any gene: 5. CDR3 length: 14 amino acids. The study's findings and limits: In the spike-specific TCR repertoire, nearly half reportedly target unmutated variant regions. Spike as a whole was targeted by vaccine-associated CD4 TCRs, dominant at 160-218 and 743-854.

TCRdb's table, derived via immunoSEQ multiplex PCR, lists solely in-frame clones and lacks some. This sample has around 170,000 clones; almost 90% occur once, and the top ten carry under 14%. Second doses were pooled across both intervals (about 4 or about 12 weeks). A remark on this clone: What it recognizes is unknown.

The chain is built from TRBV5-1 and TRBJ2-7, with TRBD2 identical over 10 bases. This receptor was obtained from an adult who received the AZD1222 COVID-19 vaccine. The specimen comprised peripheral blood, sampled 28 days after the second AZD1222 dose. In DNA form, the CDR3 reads TGCGCCAGCAGCTGGGCTAGCGGGGGTAACGAGCAGTACTTC. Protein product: CASSWASGGNEQYF.